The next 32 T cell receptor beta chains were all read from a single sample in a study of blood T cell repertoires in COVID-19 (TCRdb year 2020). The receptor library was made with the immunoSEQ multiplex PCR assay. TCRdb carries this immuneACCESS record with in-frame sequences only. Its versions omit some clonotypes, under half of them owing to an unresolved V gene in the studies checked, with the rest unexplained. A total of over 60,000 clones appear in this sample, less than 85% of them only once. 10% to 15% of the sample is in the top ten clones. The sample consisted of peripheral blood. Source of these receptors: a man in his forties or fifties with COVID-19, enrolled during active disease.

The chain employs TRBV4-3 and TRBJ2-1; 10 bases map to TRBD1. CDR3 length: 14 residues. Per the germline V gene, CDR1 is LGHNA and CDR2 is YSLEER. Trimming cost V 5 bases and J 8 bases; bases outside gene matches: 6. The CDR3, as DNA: TGCGCCAGCAGCTCCGACAGGGGGCTAGATGAGCAGTTCTTC. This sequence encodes CASSSDRGLDEQFF.

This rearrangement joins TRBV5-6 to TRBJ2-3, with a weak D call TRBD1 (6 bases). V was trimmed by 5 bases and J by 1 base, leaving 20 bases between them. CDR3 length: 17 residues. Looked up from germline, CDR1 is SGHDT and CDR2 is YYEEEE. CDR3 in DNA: TGTGCCAGCAGGCCACCGCTAGGACAGCTGGGCACAGATACGCAGTATTTT. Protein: CASRPPLGQLGTDTQYF.

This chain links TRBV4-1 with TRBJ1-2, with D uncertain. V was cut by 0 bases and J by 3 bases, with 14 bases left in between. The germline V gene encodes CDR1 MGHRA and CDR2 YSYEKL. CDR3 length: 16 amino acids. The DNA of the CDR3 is TGCGCCAGCAGCCAAGACGGCGCACAGCAACACTATGGCTACACCTTC. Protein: CASSQDGAQQHYGYTF.

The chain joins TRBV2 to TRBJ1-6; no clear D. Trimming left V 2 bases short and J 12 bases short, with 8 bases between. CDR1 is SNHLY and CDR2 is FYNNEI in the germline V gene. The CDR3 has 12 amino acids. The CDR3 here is CASSEPGEPLHF. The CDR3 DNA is TGTGCCAGCAGTGAACCGGGAGAACCCCTCCACTTT.

In nucleotides, the CDR3 is TGCGCCAGCAGCCAAGGAGGCGGCGGGGTCTCTGGAAACACCATATATTTT. Residues: CASSQGGGGVSGNTIYF. The chain carries TRBV4-3 and TRBJ1-3, with D uncertain. Germline values: CDR1 LGHNA, CDR2 YSLEER. V lost 1 base and J 0 bases, leaving 13 bases between the germline ends. This CDR3 is 17 amino acids long.

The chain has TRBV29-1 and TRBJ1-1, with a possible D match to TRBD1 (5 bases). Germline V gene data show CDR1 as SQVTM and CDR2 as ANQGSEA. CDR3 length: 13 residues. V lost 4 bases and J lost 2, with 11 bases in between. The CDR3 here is CSVGPGLNTEAFF. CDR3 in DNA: TGCAGCGTTGGCCCAGGGTTAAACACTGAAGCTTTCTTT.

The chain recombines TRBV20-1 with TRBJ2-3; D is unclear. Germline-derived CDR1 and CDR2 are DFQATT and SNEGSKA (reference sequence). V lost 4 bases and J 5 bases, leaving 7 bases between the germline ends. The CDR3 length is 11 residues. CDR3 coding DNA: TGCAGTGCTACCTTACTAGATACGCAGTATTTT. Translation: CSATLLDTQYF.

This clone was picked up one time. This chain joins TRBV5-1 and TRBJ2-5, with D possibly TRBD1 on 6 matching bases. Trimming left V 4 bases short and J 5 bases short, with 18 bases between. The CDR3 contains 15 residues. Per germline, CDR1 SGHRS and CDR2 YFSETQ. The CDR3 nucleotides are TGCGCCAGCAGCCATTCTGAGGGGGAAGTGGAGACCCAGTACTTC. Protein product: CASSHSEGEVETQYF.

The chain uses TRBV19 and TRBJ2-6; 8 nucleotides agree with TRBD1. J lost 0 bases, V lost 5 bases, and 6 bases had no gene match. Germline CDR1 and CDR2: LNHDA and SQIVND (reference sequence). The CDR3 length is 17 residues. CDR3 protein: CASSLGQGVSGANVLTF. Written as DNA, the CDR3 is TGTGCCAGTAGTCTTGGACAGGGAGTCTCTGGGGCCAACGTCCTGACTTTC.

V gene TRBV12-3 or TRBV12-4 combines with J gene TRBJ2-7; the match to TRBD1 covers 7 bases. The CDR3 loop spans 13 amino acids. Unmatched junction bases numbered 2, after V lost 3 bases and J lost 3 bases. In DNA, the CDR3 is TGTGCCAGCAGTTTTCGGGACAGCTACGAGCAGTACTTC. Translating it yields CASSFRDSYEQYF.

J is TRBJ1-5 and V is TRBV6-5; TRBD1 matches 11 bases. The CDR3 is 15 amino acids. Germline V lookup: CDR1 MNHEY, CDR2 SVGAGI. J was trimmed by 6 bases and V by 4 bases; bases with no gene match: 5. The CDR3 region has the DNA TGTGCCAGCAGTTCCGGACAGGGGGCAGGTCAGCCCCAGCATTTT. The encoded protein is CASSSGQGAGQPQHF.

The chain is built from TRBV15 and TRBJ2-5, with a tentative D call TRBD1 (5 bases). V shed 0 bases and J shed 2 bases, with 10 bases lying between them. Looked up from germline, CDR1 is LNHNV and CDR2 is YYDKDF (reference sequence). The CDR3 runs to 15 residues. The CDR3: CATSRDSGSQETQYF. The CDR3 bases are TGTGCCACCAGCAGAGATTCAGGGTCACAAGAGACCCAGTACTTC.

CDR3 nucleotides: TGTGCCAGCAGCCAAGTAGGGGACGAGCAGTACTTC. Its protein is CASSQVGDEQYF. The V call is TRBV3-1 (or the pseudogene TRBV3-2), the J call TRBJ2-7; perhaps TRBD1 as D (5 bases). The germline V gene encodes CDR1 LGHDT and CDR2 YNNKEL (reference sequence). There are 12 residues in the CDR3. V was trimmed by 1 base and J by 5 bases, leaving 6 bases between them.

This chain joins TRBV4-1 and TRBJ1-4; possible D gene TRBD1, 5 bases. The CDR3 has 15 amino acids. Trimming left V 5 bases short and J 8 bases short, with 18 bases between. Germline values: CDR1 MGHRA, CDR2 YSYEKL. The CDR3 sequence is CASSFAGGFREKLFF. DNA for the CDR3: TGCGCCAGCAGCTTCGCGGGGGGGTTTCGAGAAAAACTGTTTTTT.

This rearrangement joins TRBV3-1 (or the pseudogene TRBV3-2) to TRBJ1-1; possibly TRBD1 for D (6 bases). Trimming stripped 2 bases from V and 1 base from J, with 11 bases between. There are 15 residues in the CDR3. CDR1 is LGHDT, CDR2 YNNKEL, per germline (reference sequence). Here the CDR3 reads CASSQSTGWNTEAFF. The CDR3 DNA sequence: TGTGCCAGCAGCCAATCGACAGGTTGGAACACTGAAGCTTTCTTT.

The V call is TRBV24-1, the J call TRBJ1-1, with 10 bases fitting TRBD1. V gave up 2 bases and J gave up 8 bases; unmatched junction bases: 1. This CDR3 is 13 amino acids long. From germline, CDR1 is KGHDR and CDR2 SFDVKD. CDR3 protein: CATSDSDRGEAFF. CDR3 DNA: TGTGCCACCAGTGATTCGGACAGGGGGGAAGCTTTCTTT.

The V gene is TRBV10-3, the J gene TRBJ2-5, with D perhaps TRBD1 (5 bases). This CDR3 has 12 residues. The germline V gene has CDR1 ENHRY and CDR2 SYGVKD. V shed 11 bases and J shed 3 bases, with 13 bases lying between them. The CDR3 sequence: CAVRTSEETQYF. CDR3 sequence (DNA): TGTGCCGTCCGGACATCCGAAGAGACCCAGTACTTC.

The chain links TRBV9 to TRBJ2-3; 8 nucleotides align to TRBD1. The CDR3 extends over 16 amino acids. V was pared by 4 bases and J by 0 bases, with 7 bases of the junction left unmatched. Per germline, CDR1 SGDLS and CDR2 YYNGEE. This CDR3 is CASSLRTGISTDTQYF. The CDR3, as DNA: TGTGCCAGCAGCCTCCGGACAGGGATTAGCACAGATACGCAGTATTTT.

In DNA form, the CDR3 reads TGTGCCAGCAGGGATGGGCAGGCGAAAGATCAGCCCCAGCATTTT. It translates to CASRDGQAKDQPQHF. The chain joins TRBV21-1 to TRBJ1-5; TRBD1, the table's D call, lacks a check against the DNA. TRBV21-1 is shown as a pseudogene. This CDR3 has 15 amino acids.

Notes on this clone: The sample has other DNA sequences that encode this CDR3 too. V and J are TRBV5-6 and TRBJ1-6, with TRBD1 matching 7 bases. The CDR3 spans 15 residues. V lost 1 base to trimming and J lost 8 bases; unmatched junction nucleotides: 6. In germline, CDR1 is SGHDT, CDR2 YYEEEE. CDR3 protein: CASSLLGTVDSPLHF. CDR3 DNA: TGTGCCAGCAGCTTGTTGGGGACAGTAGATTCACCCCTCCACTTT.

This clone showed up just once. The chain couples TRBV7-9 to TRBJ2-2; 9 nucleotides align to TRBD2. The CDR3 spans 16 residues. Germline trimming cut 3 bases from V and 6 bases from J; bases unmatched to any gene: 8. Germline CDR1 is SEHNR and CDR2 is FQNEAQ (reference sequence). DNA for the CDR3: TGTGCCAGCAGCTTGCTAGCGGGGACTTCCTCCGGGGAGCTGTTTTTT. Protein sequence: CASSLLAGTSSGELFF.

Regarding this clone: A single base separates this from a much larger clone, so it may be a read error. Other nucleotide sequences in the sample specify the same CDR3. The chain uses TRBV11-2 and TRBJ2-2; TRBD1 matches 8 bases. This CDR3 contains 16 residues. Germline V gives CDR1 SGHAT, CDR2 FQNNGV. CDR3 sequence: CASSSPGQGLTGELFF. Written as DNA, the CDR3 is TGTGCCAGCAGCTCACCCGGACAGGGCCTAACCGGGGAGCTATTTTTT.

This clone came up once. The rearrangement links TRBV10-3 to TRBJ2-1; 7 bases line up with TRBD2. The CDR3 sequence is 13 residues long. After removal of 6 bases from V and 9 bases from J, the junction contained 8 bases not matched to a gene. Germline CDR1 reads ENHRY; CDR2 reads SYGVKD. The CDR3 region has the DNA TGTGCCATCAGAGGGACGGGCGGGGGTGAGCAGTTCTTC. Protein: CAIRGTGGGEQFF.

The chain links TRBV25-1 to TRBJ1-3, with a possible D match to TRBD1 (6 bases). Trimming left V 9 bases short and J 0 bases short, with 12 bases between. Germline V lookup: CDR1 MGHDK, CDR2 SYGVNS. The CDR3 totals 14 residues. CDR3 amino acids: CASLDRSSGNTIYF. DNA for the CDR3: TGTGCCAGTCTCGACAGGAGCTCTGGAAACACCATATATTTT.

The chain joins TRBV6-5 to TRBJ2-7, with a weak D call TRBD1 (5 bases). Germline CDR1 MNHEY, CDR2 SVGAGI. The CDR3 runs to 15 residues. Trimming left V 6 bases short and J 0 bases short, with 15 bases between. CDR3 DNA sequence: TGTGCCAGCAGCAAGCTTGGGGCTAACTCCTACGAGCAGTACTTC. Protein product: CASSKLGANSYEQYF.

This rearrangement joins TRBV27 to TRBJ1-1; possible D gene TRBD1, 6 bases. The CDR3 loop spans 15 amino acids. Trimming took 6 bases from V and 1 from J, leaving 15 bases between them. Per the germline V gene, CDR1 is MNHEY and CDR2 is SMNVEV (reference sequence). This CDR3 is CASRDTGWGNTEAFF. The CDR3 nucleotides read TGTGCCAGCAGAGACACAGGGTGGGGGAACACTGAAGCTTTCTTT.

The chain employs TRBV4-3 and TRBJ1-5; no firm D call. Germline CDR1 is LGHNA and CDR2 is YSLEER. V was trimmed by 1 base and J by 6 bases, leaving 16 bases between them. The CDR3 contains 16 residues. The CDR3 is CASSQADSPVRQPQHF. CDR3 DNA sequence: TGCGCCAGCAGCCAAGCCGACTCCCCAGTGCGTCAGCCCCAGCATTTT.

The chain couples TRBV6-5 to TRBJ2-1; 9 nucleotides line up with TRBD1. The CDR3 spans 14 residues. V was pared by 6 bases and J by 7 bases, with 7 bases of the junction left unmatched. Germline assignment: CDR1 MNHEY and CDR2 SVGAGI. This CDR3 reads CASSRTGERNEQFF. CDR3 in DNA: TGTGCCAGCAGCCGGACAGGGGAGAGGAATGAGCAGTTCTTC.

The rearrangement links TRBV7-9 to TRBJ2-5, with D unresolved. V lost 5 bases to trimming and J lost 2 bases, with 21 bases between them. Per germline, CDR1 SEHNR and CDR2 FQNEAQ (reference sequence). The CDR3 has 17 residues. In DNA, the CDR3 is TGTGCCAGCAGCCCCGCCCCGCACTGGGCCCTTCAAGAGACCCAGTACTTC. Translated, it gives CASSPAPHWALQETQYF. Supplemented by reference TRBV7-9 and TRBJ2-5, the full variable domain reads DTGVSQNPRHKITKRGQNVTFRCDPISEHNRLYWYRQTLGQGPEFLTYFQNEAQLEKSRLLSDRFSAERPKGSFSTLEIQRTEQGDSAMYLCASSPAPHWALQETQYFGPGTRLLVL.

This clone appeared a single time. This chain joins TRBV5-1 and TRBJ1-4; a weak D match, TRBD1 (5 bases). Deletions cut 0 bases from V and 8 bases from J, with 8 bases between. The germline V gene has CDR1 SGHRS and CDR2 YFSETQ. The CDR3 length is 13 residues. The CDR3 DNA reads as TGCGCCAGCAGCTTGGCGGGGGAAGAAAAACTGTTTTTT. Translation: CASSLAGEEKLFF.

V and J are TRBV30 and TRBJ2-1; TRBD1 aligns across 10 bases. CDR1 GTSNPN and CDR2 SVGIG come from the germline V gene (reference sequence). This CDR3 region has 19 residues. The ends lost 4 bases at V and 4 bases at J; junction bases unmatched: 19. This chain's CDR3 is CAWTKGQGVNGGSYNEQFF. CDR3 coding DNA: TGTGCCTGGACGAAAGGACAGGGGGTCAACGGGGGGAGTTACAATGAGCAGTTCTTC. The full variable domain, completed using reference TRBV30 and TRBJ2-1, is SQTIHQWPATLVQPVGSPLSLECTVEGTSNPNLYWYRQAAGRGLQLLFYSVGIGQISSEVPQNLSASRPQDRQFILSSKKLLLSDSGFYLCAWTKGQGVNGGSYNEQFFGPGTRLTVL.

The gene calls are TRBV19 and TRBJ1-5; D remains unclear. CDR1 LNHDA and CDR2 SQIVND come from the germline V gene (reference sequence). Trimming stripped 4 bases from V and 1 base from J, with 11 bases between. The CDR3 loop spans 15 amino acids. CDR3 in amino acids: CASSRLSISNQPQHF. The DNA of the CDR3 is TGTGCCAGTAGTAGACTCTCAATCAGCAATCAGCCCCAGCATTTT.